This entry lists 17 T cell receptor beta chains sequenced from one sample in a study of vaccination and CD4 T cells after COVID-19. For these TCRs, the target antigens are not known. Cultured CD4+ T cells had their DNA profiled by the Oncomine TCR Beta short-read assay. TCRdb independently ran MiXCR on the PCR reads; one entry per CDR3 protein. The data show 8,500 to 10,000 distinct CDR3 sequences, roughly 24% seen once. Indicated treatment: roughly 11-day PBMC culture with coronavirus spike peptide pools or control peptides (ViraFEST assay). Sequencing input: cultured CD4+ T cells from blood. All receptors come from a human donor with COVID-19.

This clonotype was seen a few times. The J gene is TRBJ1-5, the V gene TRBV20-1, with a weak D call TRBD1 (5 bases). V gave up 6 bases and J gave up 3 bases, with 12 bases separating them. This CDR3 spans 13 amino acids. Germline V gene data show CDR1 as DFQATT and CDR2 as SNEGSKA (reference sequence). This CDR3 reads CSARLGDNQPQHF. CDR3 nucleotides: TGCAGTGCCCGCCTGGGGGACAATCAGCCCCAGCATTTT.

The genes are TRBV18 and TRBJ1-5; tentative D call: TRBD1 (6 bases). The length of the CDR3 is 14 residues. V dropped 8 bases and J dropped 6 bases, with 17 bases sitting between them. Germline CDR1 reads KGHSH; CDR2 reads LQKENI. CDR3 sequence reads: CASPQGKGPQPQHF. The CDR3 DNA sequence: TGTGCCAGCCCGCAGGGGAAGGGCCCTCAGCCCCAGCATTTT.

About this clonotype: Given a much more abundant clone one base away, this may be a read error. The rearrangement links TRBV2 to TRBJ1-1; D is ambiguous. Germline V gene lookup returns CDR1 SNHLY and CDR2 FYNNEI. This CDR3 comprises 11 residues. The chain's CDR3 is CAGSPYTEAFF. The DNA of the CDR3 is TGTGCCGGCAGTCCTTACACTGAAGCTTTCTTT.

By share, this clonotype ranks as medium-sized. V and J are TRBV7-7 and TRBJ1-1; D gene ambiguous. The germline gives CDR1 SSHAT, CDR2 FNYEAQ (reference sequence). The CDR3 has 13 amino acids. CDR3 coding DNA: TGTGCTAGCCAGGCCGCTATGAACACTGAAGCTTTCTTT. It encodes CASQAAMNTEAFF.

This chain uses TRBV5-8 with TRBJ2-4; possible D gene TRBD1, 5 bases. The germline V gene has CDR1 SGHTS and CDR2 YDEGEE. V lost 3 bases and J 9 bases, leaving 10 bases between the germline ends. CDR3 size: 12 residues. The CDR3 coding sequence is TGTGCCAGCAGCTCACGGACAATCATTCAGTACTTC. This sequence encodes CASSSRTIIQYF.

J is TRBJ1-1 and V is TRBV11-3, with D hard to call. The germline V and J ends were trimmed by 5 bases and 6 bases, with 16 bases remaining between them. Germline V gives CDR1 SGHNT, CDR2 YENEEA. This CDR3 region has 14 residues. The CDR3 region has the DNA TGTGCCAGCAGCCACTCCAAAATCCGGGCTGAAGCTTTCTTT. It is translated as CASSHSKIRAEAFF.

Only a few counts were recorded for this clonotype. The V call is TRBV5-4, the J call TRBJ1-1, with TRBD1 as a possible D gene (5 bases). Deletions cut 4 bases from V and 1 base from J, with 26 bases between. The germline V gene encodes CDR1 SGHNT and CDR2 YYREEE (reference sequence). The CDR3 loop spans 19 amino acids. In DNA, the CDR3 is TGTGCCAGCAGCACGCCCAAGTACGGGTTGGAGGGGACGAACACTGAAGCTTTCTTT. Its protein product is CASSTPKYGLEGTNTEAFF.

In this sample, this clonotype turned up a few times. The chain employs TRBV6-1 and TRBJ2-7, with TRBD1 matching over 10 bases. This CDR3 is 14 amino acids long. Trimming at V came to 5 bases and at J to 6 bases, leaving 7 bases not matched to a gene. CDR1 MNHNS and CDR2 SASEGT come from the germline V gene. DNA of the CDR3: TGTGCCAGCAGTAAGCCGGGACAGGGGCTCGAGCAGTACTTC. Translation: CASSKPGQGLEQYF.

This clonotype is judged medium-sized (0.01 to 0.1%). The chain employs TRBV20-1 and TRBJ2-2, with 11 bases that match TRBD1. Germline V gene lookup returns CDR1 DFQATT and CDR2 SNEGSKA (reference sequence). V lost 0 bases to trimming and J lost 8 bases; unmatched junction nucleotides: 5. CDR3 length equals 15 residues. CDR3 bases: TGCAGTGCTAGAGACTTGGACAGGGGGCTAGGGGAGCTGTTTTTT. It yields the protein CSARDLDRGLGELFF.

Remarks on this clonotype: It may be a read error: a sequence one base away is much more abundant. The chain carries TRBV30 and TRBJ1-5, with D perhaps TRBD1 (6 bases). Germline-derived CDR1 and CDR2 are GTSNPN and SVGIG (reference sequence). The CDR3 consists of 14 residues. V was pared by 3 bases and J by 6 bases, with 15 bases between. The CDR3 reads CAWRKTGLSQPQHF. The CDR3 nucleotides are TGTGCCTGGAGAAAAACAGGGTTGAGTCAGCCCCAGCATTTT.

The rearrangement uses TRBV11-1 and TRBJ1-6; D possibly corresponds to TRBD1 (6 bases). The CDR3 length is 15 residues. V was trimmed by 5 bases and J by 6 bases, leaving 14 bases between them. Germline values: CDR1 SGHAT, CDR2 FQDESV (reference sequence). The CDR3 DNA follows: TGTGCCAGCAGCGCAAGACAGGTCCCTAATTCACCCCTCCACTTT. Protein sequence: CASSARQVPNSPLHF. The full variable domain, in which reference TRBV11-1 and TRBJ1-6 provide the parts outside the CDR3, is EAEVAQSPRYKITEKSQAVAFWCDPISGHATLYWYRQILGQGPELLVQFQDESVVDDSQLPKDRFSAERLKGVDSTLKIQPAELGDSAMYLCASSARQVPNSPLHFGNGTRLTVT.

Notes on this clonotype: This sequence may be a read error, since a much larger clone differs from it by one base. This rearrangement joins TRBV15 to TRBJ2-3, with D perhaps matching TRBD2 (5 bases). This CDR3 has 16 residues. CDR1 is LNHNV, CDR2 YYDKDF, per germline (reference sequence). CDR3 sequence reads: CAASRDEGGLTDTQYF. The CDR3 nucleotides are TGTGCCGCCAGCAGAGATGAGGGCGGTCTGACAGATACGCAGTATTTT.

This clonotype was seen only a few times. The V gene is TRBV30, the J gene TRBJ2-3; no clear D. The germline V and J ends were trimmed by 6 bases and 6 bases, with 13 bases remaining between them. CDR3 length equals 12 residues. Germline CDR1 and CDR2: GTSNPN and SVGIG (reference sequence). The chain's CDR3 is CACEGGRDTQYF. CDR3 bases: TGTGCCTGCGAAGGTGGCCGGGATACGCAGTATTTT.

The chain couples TRBV24-1 to TRBJ1-1, with a possible D match to TRBD1 (5 bases). This CDR3 contains 14 residues. The V end lost 9 bases, the J end lost 4 bases, and 17 bases lay between the germline ends. The germline CDR1 and CDR2 sequences are KGHDR and SFDVKD. CDR3 sequence (DNA): TGTGCCACCGGTCGGCTCCCCGGGACCACTGAAGCTTTCTTT. As protein: CATGRLPGTTEAFF.

In its sample, this clonotype was seen a few times. The chain couples TRBV29-1 to TRBJ1-2; D is unresolved. V shed 6 bases and J shed 8 bases, with 10 bases lying between them. The CDR3 has 10 amino acids. CDR1 is SQVTM, CDR2 ANQGSEA, per germline. The CDR3 bases are TGCAGCGTCGCCGGAAGCGGCTACACCTTC. This encodes CSVAGSGYTF.

This chain joins TRBV18 and TRBJ1-2; D ambiguous. V was cut by 0 bases and J by 5 bases, with 10 bases left in between. This CDR3 region has 14 residues. Germline V gene lookup returns CDR1 KGHSH and CDR2 LQKENI. Here the CDR3 DNA reads TGTGCCAGCTCACCACCGGAAGGCTCTTATGGCTACACCTTC. Amino acid sequence: CASSPPEGSYGYTF.

V usage is TRBV28 and J usage is TRBJ2-5; either TRBD1 or TRBD2 may fit D (6 bases each). The CDR3 contains 14 residues. Looked up from germline, CDR1 is MDHEN and CDR2 is SYDVKM. V shed 3 bases and J shed 5 bases, with 13 bases lying between them. CDR3 sequence reads: CASSFGWGAETQYF. CDR3 nucleotides: TGTGCCAGCAGTTTTGGGTGGGGGGCGGAGACCCAGTACTTC.